The text below deals with one TCR beta chain. This sample was taken from a study of blood T cell repertoires in COVID-19. On the study more broadly: Samples taken during acute and convalescent COVID-19 were collected in the United States, Italy and Spain. PBMCs, B-cell-depleted T cells, or T cells provided the cDNA or gDNA that made up the material.

Between the trimmed V and J ends, which lost 3 bases and 4 bases, there was a span of 12 bases. The CDR3 covers 13 residues. Germline V gives CDR1 DFQATT, CDR2 SNEGSKA (reference sequence). The assay was immunoSEQ multiplex PCR, and TCRdb's table has in-frame clones only and misses some. The sample has some 180,000 clones, more than 80% seen once. This TCR derives from a man over 45 with acute or convalescent COVID-19. The V gene is TRBV20-1, the J gene TRBJ1-1; a weak D match, TRBD1 (5 bases). The specimen sequenced was peripheral blood. The CDR3 DNA follows: TGCAGTGCTAGTGTCGGGGGGGGCACTGAAGCTTTCTTT. This translates into CSASVGGGTEAFF.